The entry below gives a single T cell receptor (beta chain) sequence along with its context. Its antigen specificity is not known. Per-base quality was not reported, and no clone a single base away is much larger than it. A distance of 13 bases separates the germline ends of V and J, which lose 6 bases and 0 bases respectively. Its CDR3 holds 15 amino acids, cysteine through phenylalanine. Only the CDR3 part of the read is kept: 45 bases, read in frame from the first base. CDR1 and CDR2 (MNHEY, SVGAGI) derive from the germline V gene. The data were taken from a study of Ad26.COV2.S vaccination and SARS-CoV-2 variants (dated by TCRdb to about 2021). Some background on the complete study: Donors in the vaccine arm were drawn from COV1001, a phase I-IIa trial of Ad26.COV2.S in healthy adults that was multicentre, randomized, double-blind and placebo-controlled. Ad26.COV2.S was given intramuscularly at 5x10^10 or 1x10^11 viral particles, as a single shot or as two shots 56 days apart. The TCR-sequenced set comprised approximately 30 samples: 19 Ad26.COV2.S vaccine recipients, 5 placebo recipients and 8 SARS-CoV-2 convalescent individuals. Investigators remained blinded to trial group allocation during experiments and outcome assessment. TCRbeta repertoire sequencing served as the tool for gauging how specific and how broad the SARS-CoV-2-reactive T cell receptors were following Ad26.COV2.S vaccination. Trial participants were randomized into five groups of five: low-dose or high-dose Ad26.COV2.S given once or twice, or placebo on both occasions.

This specimen's treatment or condition label, interpreted: roughly 19 received Ad26.COV2.S at low or high dose, single or two shots; a few received placebo; per-sample allocation not given. For vaccine and placebo recipients, the sequenced repertoires came from samples collected on day 63 after the first injection. Between 29 July and 7 August 2020, Cohort 1b enrolled around 24 adults aged 18-55 years at one site in Boston, USA. Ad26.COV2.S was a replication-incompetent adenovirus type 26 vector expressing a prefusion-stabilized SARS-CoV-2 spike protein from the original Wuhan strain. Study-wide findings and limitations: Higher spike-specific TCR breadth was observed in Ad26.COV2.S recipients than in placebo recipients (P = 0.0014). The study was not powered to compare responses between vaccine doses or regimens. After vaccination, spike-specific CD8+ and CD4+ T cell responses were reported to show substantial breadth. Comparable non-spike TCR breadth was observed between vaccine and placebo recipients, consistent with only spike being contained in the vaccine. According to the authors, total T cell responses may have been underestimated by the TCR breadth and depth analyses.

TCRbeta CDR3 regions were sequenced with the immunoSEQ Assay. After extraction, genomic DNA underwent amplification by bias-controlled multiplex PCR, followed by high-throughput sequencing. In the original analysis: To quantify the absolute abundance of each unique TCRbeta CDR3 region, sequences were collapsed and filtered. Usable DNA was measured by amplifying reference genes present in all nucleated cells, and TCRbeta template counts were normalized to that usable DNA to estimate T cell fraction. Repertoire TCRs were annotated as SARS-CoV-2-specific when V gene, CDR3 amino acid sequence and J gene were exactly matched to a known reactive TCR set. MIRA supplied the reference SARS-CoV-2 TCR set, which was filtered for enrichment in COVID-19-positive ImmuneCODE repertoires so that public or cross-reactive TCRs were removed. Based on the MIRA antigens, annotated TCRs were further analysed at the level of specific ORF or position within ORF. Breadth was defined as annotated unique rearrangements over total unique productive rearrangements; depth was the summed frequency of those rearrangements. Two-sided Wilcoxon rank-sum tests were used to compare TCR breadth between groups. TCRdb took this table from immuneACCESS and kept in-frame rearrangements with V and J called. Such tables lack part of the clones; where checked against another copy, unresolved V genes explain under half of the gap, and the rest is unexplained. For V, J and clone size, that table is used; D and trimming come from the DNA. The sample includes some 250,000 clones, with more than 75% observed a single time. Clones ranked in the top ten supply about 10% of the sample.

Sequenced material: peripheral blood, taken in a trial of Ad26.COV2.S vaccine versus placebo. This sequence was found in a person between 18 and 60 years old who received the Ad26.COV2.S COVID-19 vaccine or a placebo. In this chain, TRBV6-5 is recombined with TRBJ2-3, with a tentative D call of TRBD1 or TRBD2, each matching 5 bases. The DNA sequence is TGTGCCAGCAGCGACCGGGACGGGAGCACAGATACGCAGTATTTT. This gives the protein CASSDRDGSTDTQYF.